This T cell receptor beta chain emerged from a study of blood T cells in healthy people across ages. CDR3 length equals 13 residues. V lost 8 bases and J lost 0, with 11 bases in between. Germline lookup yields CDR1 SEHNR and CDR2 FQNEAQ (reference sequence). Using a J-beta primer mix together with a sample-barcoded 5' primer, a second PCR was run for roughly 7 to 11 cycles. TCRdb reanalysed the 5' RACE reads using MiXCR and keeps one entry per CDR3 protein. This sample carries approximately 600,000 distinct CDR3 sequences, 58% of them seen once, and the ten largest clones take about two fifths. The V call is TRBV7-9, the J call TRBJ2-7; a weak D match, TRBD1 (5 bases). The receptor was isolated from a man in his 60s in good health. Sequenced: blood. CDR3 bases: TGTGCCAGCGCTGGCAGGGTCTCCTACGAGCAGTACTTC. It encodes CASAGRVSYEQYF.